This is a list of T cell receptor beta chains from one sample in a study of shared clonotypes between healthy human individuals. The protocol was immunoSEQ multiplex PCR, while the TCRdb copy is restricted to in-frame clones and leaves out a portion. The table has over a million clones, about 96% seen once. The sequenced sample was naive CD4+ T cells sorted from blood. These receptors all come from a man in his thirties or forties in good health. Each CDR3 is given with its conserved first and last residue. A D gene is named only where the DNA matches it firmly. Expanded clones get a size class; other rows say once, few or many, or leave the size out.

clone size: -; V gene: TRBV5-4; J gene: TRBJ2-5; D gene: TRBD2; CDR3 protein: CASSAGTSGLQETQYF; CDR3 DNA: TGTGCCAGCAGCGCCGGGACTAGCGGCCTCCAAGAGACCCAGTACTTC
clone size: -; V gene: TRBV15; J gene: TRBJ2-7; D gene: TRBD1; CDR3 protein: CATSTMDRVYEQYF; CDR3 DNA: TGTGCCACCAGCACTATGGACAGGGTCTACGAGCAGTACTTC
clone size: -; V gene: TRBV14; J gene: TRBJ2-2; D gene: TRBD2; CDR3 protein: CASSPGLADVGELFF; CDR3 DNA: TGTGCCAGCAGCCCTGGACTAGCCGATGTCGGGGAGCTGTTTTTT
clone size: -; V gene: TRBV20-1; J gene: TRBJ2-1; D gene: -; CDR3 protein: CSARPGPGEFF; CDR3 DNA: TGCAGTGCTAGACCGGGGCCAGGGGAGTTCTTC
clone size: -; V gene: TRBV4-3; J gene: TRBJ2-7; D gene: -; CDR3 protein: CASSQDLRRAEQYF; CDR3 DNA: TGCGCCAGCAGCCAAGATCTCCGAAGGGCCGAGCAGTACTTC
clone size: -; V gene: TRBV27; J gene: TRBJ1-4; D gene: -; CDR3 protein: CASRRRATNEKLFF; CDR3 DNA: TGTGCCAGCAGGAGGCGTGCAACTAATGAAAAACTGTTTTTT
clone size: -; V gene: TRBV9; J gene: TRBJ2-7; D gene: TRBD1; CDR3 protein: CASSGGQASSYEQYF; CDR3 DNA: TGTGCCAGCAGCGGGGGACAGGCTAGCTCCTACGAGCAGTACTTC
clone size: -; V gene: TRBV5-6; J gene: TRBJ2-7; D gene: -; CDR3 protein: CASSFVGQYF; CDR3 DNA: TGTGCCAGCAGCTTTGTAGGGCAGTACTTC
clone size: -; V gene: TRBV5-1; J gene: TRBJ2-5; D gene: TRBD2; CDR3 protein: CASSLAGGEETQYF; CDR3 DNA: TGCGCCAGCAGCTTGGCGGGAGGAGAAGAGACCCAGTACTTC
clone size: -; V gene: TRBV10-3; J gene: TRBJ2-2; D gene: TRBD2; CDR3 protein: CAISETGASGTNTGELFF; CDR3 DNA: TGTGCCATCAGTGAGACGGGGGCTAGCGGGACGAACACCGGGGAGCTGTTTTTT
clone size: -; V gene: TRBV18; J gene: TRBJ2-3; D gene: TRBD2; CDR3 protein: CASSPWREGPRTDTQYF; CDR3 DNA: TGTGCCAGCTCACCCTGGCGGGAGGGCCCTCGGACAGATACGCAGTATTTT
clone size: once; V gene: TRBV6-1; J gene: TRBJ1-1; D gene: -; CDR3 protein: CASSHFPGLSAEAFF; CDR3 DNA: TGTGCCAGCAGCCATTTTCCAGGGTTGAGCGCTGAAGCTTTCTTT
clone size: -; V gene: TRBV27; J gene: TRBJ2-7; D gene: TRBD2; CDR3 protein: CASSLGLAGHYEQYF; CDR3 DNA: TGTGCCAGCAGTTTGGGGCTAGCGGGGCACTACGAGCAGTACTTC
clone size: -; V gene: TRBV6-1; J gene: TRBJ2-3; D gene: TRBD2; CDR3 protein: CASTLAGAVDTQYF; CDR3 DNA: TGTGCCAGCACACTAGCGGGAGCGGTAGATACGCAGTATTTT
clone size: -; V gene: TRBV29-1; J gene: TRBJ1-1; D gene: -; CDR3 protein: CSGKGVVVNTEAFF; CDR3 DNA: TGCAGCGGGAAAGGGGTTGTAGTGAACACTGAAGCTTTCTTT
clone size: -; V gene: TRBV18; J gene: TRBJ2-3; D gene: -; CDR3 protein: CASSPFRSGSSTDTQYF; CDR3 DNA: TGTGCCAGCTCACCCTTTAGAAGCGGTTCTAGCACAGATACGCAGTATTTT
clone size: -; V gene: TRBV6-4; J gene: TRBJ2-7; D gene: -; CDR3 protein: CASRNVSYEQYF; CDR3 DNA: TGTGCCAGCAGGAACGTTTCCTACGAGCAGTACTTC
clone size: once; V gene: TRBV5-4; J gene: TRBJ2-4; D gene: -; CDR3 protein: CASSSASKNIQYF; CDR3 DNA: TGTGCCAGCAGCTCCGCTTCCAAAAACATTCAGTACTTC
clone size: -; V gene: TRBV28; J gene: TRBJ2-7; D gene: TRBD2; CDR3 protein: CASSFSGRGVEQYF; CDR3 DNA: TGTGCCAGCAGTTTTAGCGGGAGGGGGGTCGAGCAGTACTTC
clone size: -; V gene: TRBV4-1; J gene: TRBJ1-4; D gene: -; CDR3 protein: CASSQDLDSANEKLFF; CDR3 DNA: TGCGCCAGCAGCCAAGATCTCGACAGCGCCAATGAAAAACTGTTTTTT
clone size: -; V gene: TRBV6-1; J gene: TRBJ1-2; D gene: TRBD1; CDR3 protein: CASSEQGADGYGYTF; CDR3 DNA: TGTGCCAGCAGTGAACAGGGGGCCGACGGCTATGGCTACACCTTC
clone size: -; V gene: TRBV19; J gene: TRBJ2-7; D gene: TRBD2; CDR3 protein: CASSKNPGLGNEQYF; CDR3 DNA: TGTGCCAGTAGTAAAAATCCGGGACTAGGAAACGAGCAGTACTTC
clone size: -; V gene: TRBV7-2; J gene: TRBJ2-1; D gene: TRBD1; CDR3 protein: CASSPRQGRDEQFF; CDR3 DNA: TGTGCCAGCAGCCCCCGACAGGGACGGGATGAGCAGTTCTTC
clone size: -; V gene: TRBV15; J gene: TRBJ2-3; D gene: TRBD2; CDR3 protein: CATSRDLSTSGRAGADTQYF; CDR3 DNA: TGTGCCACCAGCAGAGATCTATCGACTAGCGGGAGGGCCGGCGCAGATACGCAGTATTTT
clone size: -; V gene: TRBV29-1; J gene: TRBJ2-3; D gene: -; CDR3 protein: CSVVLPLQGTQYF; CDR3 DNA: TGCAGCGTTGTTCTGCCCCTACAAGGTACGCAGTATTTT
clone size: -; V gene: TRBV5-1; J gene: TRBJ2-5; D gene: TRBD2; CDR3 protein: CASGLAGAIRGETQYF; CDR3 DNA: TGCGCCAGTGGACTAGCGGGAGCCATACGGGGAGAGACCCAGTACTTC
clone size: -; V gene: TRBV9; J gene: TRBJ2-7; D gene: -; CDR3 protein: CASSVGLGSTYEQYF; CDR3 DNA: TGTGCCAGCAGCGTAGGTTTAGGCAGCACCTACGAGCAGTACTTC
clone size: once; V gene: TRBV19; J gene: TRBJ2-1; D gene: -; CDR3 protein: CASSISASDNEQFF; CDR3 DNA: TGTGCCAGTAGTATCTCAGCCTCCGACAATGAGCAGTTCTTC
clone size: -; V gene: TRBV5-4; J gene: TRBJ2-7; D gene: -; CDR3 protein: CASSSVSQGSYEQYF; CDR3 DNA: TGTGCCAGCAGCTCGGTATCGCAGGGGTCCTACGAGCAGTACTTC
clone size: -; V gene: TRBV28; J gene: TRBJ1-3; D gene: -; CDR3 protein: CASSPGSGNTIYF; CDR3 DNA: TGTGCCAGCAGCCCCGGGAGCGGAAACACCATATATTTT
clone size: -; V gene: TRBV7-2; J gene: TRBJ2-7; D gene: TRBD2; CDR3 protein: CASSSLAGVFYEQYF; CDR3 DNA: TGTGCCAGCAGCTCGCTAGCGGGAGTCTTCTACGAGCAGTACTTC
clone size: -; V gene: TRBV29-1; J gene: TRBJ2-7; D gene: TRBD2; CDR3 protein: CSVQLAGVVYF; CDR3 DNA: TGCAGCGTTCAACTAGCGGGAGTTGTGTACTTC
clone size: -; V gene: TRBV7-2; J gene: TRBJ1-3; D gene: -; CDR3 protein: CASSQDPGNTIYF; CDR3 DNA: TGTGCCAGCAGCCAGGACCCTGGAAACACCATATATTTT
clone size: -; V gene: TRBV11-2; J gene: TRBJ2-7; D gene: -; CDR3 protein: CASSLDSYEQYF; CDR3 DNA: TGTGCCAGCAGCTTAGACAGTTACGAGCAGTACTTC
clone size: -; V gene: TRBV11-3; J gene: TRBJ2-7; D gene: -; CDR3 protein: CASSLDADSYEQYF; CDR3 DNA: TGTGCCAGCAGCTTAGATGCGGACAGCTACGAGCAGTACTTC
clone size: once; V gene: TRBV28; J gene: TRBJ2-5; D gene: -; CDR3 protein: CASSLGQLQETQYF; CDR3 DNA: TGTGCCAGCAGTCTGGGCCAGCTTCAAGAGACCCAGTACTTC
clone size: -; V gene: TRBV6-5; J gene: TRBJ2-1; D gene: TRBD1; CDR3 protein: CASSYRNRGTYNEQFF; CDR3 DNA: TGTGCCAGCAGTTACCGTAACAGGGGAACCTACAATGAGCAGTTCTTC
clone size: -; V gene: TRBV28; J gene: TRBJ1-1; D gene: -; CDR3 protein: CASSLFRQRRTEAFF; CDR3 DNA: TGTGCCAGCAGTTTATTCCGACAGCGAAGGACTGAAGCTTTCTTT
clone size: once; V gene: TRBV28; J gene: TRBJ2-1; D gene: TRBD2; CDR3 protein: CASSLESWREYSYNEQFF; CDR3 DNA: TGTGCCAGCAGTTTGGAGTCCTGGCGGGAGTATTCCTACAATGAGCAGTTCTTC
clone size: -; V gene: TRBV7-9; J gene: TRBJ1-3; D gene: TRBD1; CDR3 protein: CASSTTGGSSGNTIYF; CDR3 DNA: TGTGCCAGCAGCACAACAGGGGGGAGCTCTGGAAACACCATATATTTT
clone size: -; V gene: TRBV18; J gene: TRBJ2-3; D gene: TRBD2; CDR3 protein: CASSPLGAGGTDTQYF; CDR3 DNA: TGTGCCAGCTCACCATTAGGAGCGGGGGGCACAGATACGCAGTATTTT
clone size: -; V gene: TRBV5-1; J gene: TRBJ2-7; D gene: -; CDR3 protein: CASSADRWPSYEQYF; CDR3 DNA: TGCGCCAGCAGCGCGGACAGATGGCCCTCCTACGAGCAGTACTTC
clone size: -; V gene: TRBV5-1; J gene: TRBJ1-1; D gene: -; CDR3 protein: CASSLDGTGNVRAFF; CDR3 DNA: TGCGCCAGCAGCTTGGACGGGACGGGGAATGTTCGCGCTTTCTTT
clone size: -; V gene: TRBV6-5; J gene: TRBJ1-1; D gene: -; CDR3 protein: CASSLDSYYTEAFF; CDR3 DNA: TGTGCCAGCAGTTTGGACAGCTACTACACTGAAGCTTTCTTT
clone size: -; V gene: TRBV19; J gene: TRBJ2-2; D gene: TRBD2; CDR3 protein: CASSILSGANTGELFF; CDR3 DNA: TGTGCCAGTAGTATTCTAAGCGGGGCAAACACCGGGGAGCTGTTTTTT